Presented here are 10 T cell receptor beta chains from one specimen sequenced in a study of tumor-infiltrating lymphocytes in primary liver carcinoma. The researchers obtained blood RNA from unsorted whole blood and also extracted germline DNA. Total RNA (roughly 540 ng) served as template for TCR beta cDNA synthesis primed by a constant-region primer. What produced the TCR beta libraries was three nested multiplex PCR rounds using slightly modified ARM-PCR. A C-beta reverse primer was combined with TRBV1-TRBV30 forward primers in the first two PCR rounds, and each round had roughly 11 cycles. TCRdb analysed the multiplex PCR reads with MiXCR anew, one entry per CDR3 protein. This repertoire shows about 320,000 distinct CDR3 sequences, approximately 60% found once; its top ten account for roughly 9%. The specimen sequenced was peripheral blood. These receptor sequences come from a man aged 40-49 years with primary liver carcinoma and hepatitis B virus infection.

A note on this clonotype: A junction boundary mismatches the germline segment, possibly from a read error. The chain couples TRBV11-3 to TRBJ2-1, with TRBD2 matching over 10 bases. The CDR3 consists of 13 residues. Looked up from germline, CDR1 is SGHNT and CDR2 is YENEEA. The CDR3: CVSSQTSGNEQFF. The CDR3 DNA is TGTGTCAGCAGCCAGACTAGCGGGAATGAGCAGTTCTTC. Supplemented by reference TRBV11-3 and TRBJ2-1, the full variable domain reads EAGVVQSPRYKIIEKKQPVAFWCNPISGHNTLYWYLQNLGQGPELLIRYENEEAVDDSQLPKDRFSAERLKGVDSTLKIQPAELGDSAVYLCVSSQTSGNEQFFGPGTRLTVL.

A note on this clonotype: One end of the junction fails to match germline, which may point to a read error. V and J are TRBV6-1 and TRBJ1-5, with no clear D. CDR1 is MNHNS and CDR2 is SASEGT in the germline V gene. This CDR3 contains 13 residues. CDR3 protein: CTSSGTVGQPQHF. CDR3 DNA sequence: TGCACCAGCAGTGGAACTGTGGGTCAGCCCCAGCATTTT.

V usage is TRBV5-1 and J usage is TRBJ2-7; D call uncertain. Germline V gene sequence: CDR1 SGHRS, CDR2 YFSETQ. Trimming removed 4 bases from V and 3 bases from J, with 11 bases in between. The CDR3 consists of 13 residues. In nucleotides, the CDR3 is TGCGCCAGCAGCGACACGTCAAACTACGAGCAGTACTTC. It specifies CASSDTSNYEQYF.

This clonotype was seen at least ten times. The CDR3 nucleotides are TGTGCCAGCAGCCCAGCTAATCAGCCCCAGCATTTT. Protein sequence: CASSPANQPQHF. The chain is built from TRBV6-6 and TRBJ1-5, with D uncertain. Germline lookup yields CDR1 MNHNY and CDR2 SVGAGI (reference sequence). CDR3 size: 12 residues. V dropped 6 bases and J dropped 4 bases, with 7 bases sitting between them.

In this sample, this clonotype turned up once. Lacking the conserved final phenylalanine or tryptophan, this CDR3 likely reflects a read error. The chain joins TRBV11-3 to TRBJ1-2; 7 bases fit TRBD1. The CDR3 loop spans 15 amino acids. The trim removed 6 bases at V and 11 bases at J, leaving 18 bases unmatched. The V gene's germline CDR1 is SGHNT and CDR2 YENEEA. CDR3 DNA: TGTGCCAGCAGTGAGGGAGACAGGGACTCCGCGGGTTACACCTTA. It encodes CASSEGDRDSAGYTL.

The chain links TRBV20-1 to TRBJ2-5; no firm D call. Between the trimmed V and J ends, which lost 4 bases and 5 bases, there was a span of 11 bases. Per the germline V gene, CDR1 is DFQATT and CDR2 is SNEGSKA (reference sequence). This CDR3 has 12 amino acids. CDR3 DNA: TGCAGTGCTACCCATACCCCCGAGACCCAGTACTTC. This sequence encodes CSATHTPETQYF.

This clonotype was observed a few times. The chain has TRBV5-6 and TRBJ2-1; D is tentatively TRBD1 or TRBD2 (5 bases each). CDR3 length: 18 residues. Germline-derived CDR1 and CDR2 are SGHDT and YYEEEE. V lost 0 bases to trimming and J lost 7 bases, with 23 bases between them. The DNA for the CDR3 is TGTGCCAGCAGCTTGGTAAGGGAAATTAGGGACGGGATTAATGAGCAGTTCTTC. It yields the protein CASSLVREIRDGINEQFF. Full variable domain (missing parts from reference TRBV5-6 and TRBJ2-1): DAGVTQSPTHLIKTRGQQVTLRCSPKSGHDTVSWYQQALGQGPQFIFQYYEEEERQRGNFPDRFSGHQFPNYSSELNVNALLLGDSALYLCASSLVREIRDGINEQFFGPGTRLTVL.

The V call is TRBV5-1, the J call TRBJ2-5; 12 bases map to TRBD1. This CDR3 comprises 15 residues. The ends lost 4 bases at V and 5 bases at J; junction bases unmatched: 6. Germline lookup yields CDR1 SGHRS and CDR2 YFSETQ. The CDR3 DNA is TGCGCCAGCAGCCCGGGACAGGGGGCCCAGGAGACCCAGTACTTC. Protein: CASSPGQGAQETQYF.

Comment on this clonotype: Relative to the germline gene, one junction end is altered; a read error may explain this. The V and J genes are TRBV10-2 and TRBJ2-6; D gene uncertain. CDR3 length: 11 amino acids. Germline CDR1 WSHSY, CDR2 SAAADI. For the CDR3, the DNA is TGCCCCAGCAGTTGGGCCAACGTCCTGACTTTC. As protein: CPSSWANVLTF.

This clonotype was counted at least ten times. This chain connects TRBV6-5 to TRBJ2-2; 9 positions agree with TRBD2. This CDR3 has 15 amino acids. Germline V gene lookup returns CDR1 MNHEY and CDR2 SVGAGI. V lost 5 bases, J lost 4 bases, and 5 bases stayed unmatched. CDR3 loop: CASSRSGSPTGELFF. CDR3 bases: TGTGCCAGCAGTCGTAGCGGGAGCCCCACCGGGGAGCTGTTTTTT.